This is a list of T cell receptor beta chains from one sample in a study of early stage breast cancer tumors. Method: immunoSEQ multiplex PCR; TCRdb's copy keeps in-frame clones and lacks some. The data show 30,000 to 40,000 clones, around 70% seen once. Source material: blood. The receptors derive from a person between 55 and 69 years old with breast cancer. Each CDR3 is given with its conserved first and last residue. The D gene is left open where the match is weak. Size values are once, few and many counts, or a class for expanded clones, and some rows have none.

cdr3_aa	cdr3_nt	j_call	d_call	clone_size	v_call
CASSQQGMNTEAFF	TGTGCCAGCAGCCAACAGGGCATGAACACTGAAGCTTTCTTT	TRBJ1-1	NA	few	TRBV4-2
CASRKEKNTEAFF	TGTGCCAGCCGGAAGGAGAAGAACACTGAAGCTTTCTTT	TRBJ1-1	NA	NA	TRBV6-5
CASSSPRGLDQTPGNTIYF	TGTGCCAGCAGCAGTCCCAGGGGTTTGGACCAAACCCCTGGAAACACCATATATTTT	TRBJ1-3	NA	NA	TRBV9
CAIRWEEYYTF	TGTGCCATCAGATGGGAGGAATACTACACCTTC	TRBJ1-2	NA	few	TRBV10-3
CASSPGTGGWYGYTF	TGTGCCAGCAGTCCCGGGACAGGGGGATGGTATGGCTACACCTTC	TRBJ1-2	TRBD1	NA	TRBV27
CASSPTGRPRGQFF	TGTGCCAGCAGCCCCACAGGAAGGCCTAGGGGGCAGTTCTTC	TRBJ2-1	NA	NA	TRBV5-6
CASSLARDGRGQETQYF	TGTGCCAGCAGCTTAGCGAGAGATGGCAGGGGTCAAGAGACCCAGTACTTC	TRBJ2-5	NA	NA	TRBV7-9
CASSVWETQYF	TGTGCCAGCAGTGTTTGGGAGACCCAGTACTTC	TRBJ2-5	NA	once	TRBV25-1
CASSLDLSGYETQYF	TGTGCCAGCAGCTTAGATTTGTCTGGGTACGAGACCCAGTACTTC	TRBJ2-5	NA	NA	TRBV7-9
CASSLGAWGYGYTF	TGTGCCAGCAGCTTAGGGGCGTGGGGCTATGGCTACACCTTC	TRBJ1-2	NA	NA	TRBV7-2
CASSTGNTGELFF	TGTGCCAGCAGCACAGGGAACACCGGGGAGCTGTTTTTT	TRBJ2-2	NA	NA	TRBV21-1
CASSRGDRSDGYTF	TGTGCCAGCAGCCGAGGGGACAGGTCCGATGGCTACACCTTC	TRBJ1-2	TRBD1	NA	TRBV7-2
CASSLSPATGYGYTF	TGTGCCAGCAGCTTAAGTCCAGCAACCGGCTATGGCTACACCTTC	TRBJ1-2	NA	once	TRBV7-3
CASSLSRHEQFF	TGTGCCAGCAGCTTGTCCAGACATGAGCAGTTCTTC	TRBJ2-1	NA	NA	TRBV5-8
CASSLEVLAGIIHEQFF	TGTGCCAGCAGCTTGGAGGTGCTAGCGGGTATTATCCATGAGCAGTTCTTC	TRBJ2-1	TRBD2	NA	TRBV5-4
CASSLPDSGNTIYF	TGCGCCAGCAGCTTGCCAGACTCTGGAAACACCATATATTTT	TRBJ1-3	NA	NA	TRBV5-1
CASSSKGRGPMNTEAFF	TGTGCCAGCAGCTCTAAGGGCCGGGGCCCCATGAACACTGAAGCTTTCTTT	TRBJ1-1	NA	NA	TRBV4-2
CASSYDRGRGSPLHF	TGTGCCAGCAGTTACGACAGGGGGCGAGGTTCACCCCTCCACTTT	TRBJ1-6	TRBD1	NA	TRBV6-6
CASSPSTWERTEAFF	TGCGCCAGCAGCCCTTCAACGTGGGAGAGAACTGAAGCTTTCTTT	TRBJ1-1	NA	once	TRBV4-1
CASRPDSGFGNTIYF	TGTGCCAGTAGGCCCGATTCAGGGTTTGGAAACACCATATATTTT	TRBJ1-3	NA	NA	TRBV19
CASSIQGGREGSLTGELFF	TGTGCCAGTAGTATTCAAGGTGGGAGGGAGGGGTCTCTCACCGGGGAGCTGTTTTTT	TRBJ2-2	TRBD2	few	TRBV19
CASSHDRTYEQYF	TGTGCCAGCTCACATGACAGAACCTACGAGCAGTACTTC	TRBJ2-7	NA	NA	TRBV18
CASSPTTGYSTGYTF	TGCGCCAGCAGCCCAACTACAGGTTATTCTACCGGCTACACCTTC	TRBJ1-2	NA	NA	TRBV5-1
CASSSRLAGVEDTQYF	TGTGCCAGCAGCTCGAGACTAGCGGGAGTAGAAGATACGCAGTATTTT	TRBJ2-3	TRBD2	NA	TRBV7-2
CSGGGRGEQYF	TGCAGTGGAGGGGGGCGCGGCGAGCAGTACTTC	TRBJ2-7	NA	NA	TRBV20-1
CASSYSRQGSTGELFF	TGTGCCAGCAGTTACTCGAGACAGGGAAGCACCGGGGAGCTGTTTTTT	TRBJ2-2	TRBD1	once	TRBV6-6
CASSVGGGNTGELFF	TGTGCCAGCAGCGTAGGGGGCGGGAACACCGGGGAGCTGTTTTTT	TRBJ2-2	NA	once	TRBV9
CASSLEARDFSYEQYF	TGTGCCAGCAGCTTAGAGGCCCGGGACTTTTCCTACGAGCAGTACTTC	TRBJ2-7	NA	NA	TRBV7-2
CASSLDGGGDYGYTF	TGTGCCAGCAGCTTAGATGGGGGAGGGGACTATGGCTACACCTTC	TRBJ1-2	NA	NA	TRBV7-2